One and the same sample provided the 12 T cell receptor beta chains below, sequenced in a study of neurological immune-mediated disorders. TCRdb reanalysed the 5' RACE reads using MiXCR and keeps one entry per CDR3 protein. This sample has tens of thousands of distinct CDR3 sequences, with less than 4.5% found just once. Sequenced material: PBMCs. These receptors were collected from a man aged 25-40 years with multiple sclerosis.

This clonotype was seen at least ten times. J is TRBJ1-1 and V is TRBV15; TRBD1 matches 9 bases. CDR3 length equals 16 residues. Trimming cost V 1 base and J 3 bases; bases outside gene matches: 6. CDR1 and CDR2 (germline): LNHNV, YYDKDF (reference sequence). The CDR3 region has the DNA TGTGCCACCAGCAGAGTGGACAGGGGACTCGACACTGAAGCTTTCTTT. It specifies CATSRVDRGLDTEAFF. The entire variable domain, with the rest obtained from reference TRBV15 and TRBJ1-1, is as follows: DAMVIQNPRYQVTQFGKPVTLSCSQTLNHNVMYWYQQKSSQAPKLLFHYYDKDFNNEADTPDNFQSRRPNTSFCFLDIRSPGLGDTAMYLCATSRVDRGLDTEAFFGQGTRLTVV.

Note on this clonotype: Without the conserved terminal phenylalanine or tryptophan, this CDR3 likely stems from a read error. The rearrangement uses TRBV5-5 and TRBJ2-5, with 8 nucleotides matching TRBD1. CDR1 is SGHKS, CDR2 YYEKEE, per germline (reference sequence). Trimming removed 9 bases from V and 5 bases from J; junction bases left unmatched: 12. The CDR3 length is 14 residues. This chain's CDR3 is CATQGAEKRETQYN. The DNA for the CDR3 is TGTGCCACCCAGGGGGCAGAGAAGAGGGAGACCCAGTACAAC.

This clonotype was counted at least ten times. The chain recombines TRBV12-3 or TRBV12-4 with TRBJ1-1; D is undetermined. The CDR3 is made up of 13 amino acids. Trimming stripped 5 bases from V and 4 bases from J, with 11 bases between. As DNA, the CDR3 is TGTGCCAGCAGTATCGGACGTAGCACTGAAGCTTTCTTT. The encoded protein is CASSIGRSTEAFF.

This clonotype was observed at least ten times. The CDR3 sequence is CASSQQGENTEAFF. The CDR3 DNA sequence: TGTGCCAGCTCACAACAGGGGGAGAACACTGAAGCTTTCTTT. The chain carries TRBV18 and TRBJ1-1, with 8 bases lining up with TRBD1. The V segment lost 4 bases and the J segment 1 base; nucleotides outside the gene matches: 2. Germline values: CDR1 KGHSH, CDR2 LQKENI. This CDR3 region has 14 residues.

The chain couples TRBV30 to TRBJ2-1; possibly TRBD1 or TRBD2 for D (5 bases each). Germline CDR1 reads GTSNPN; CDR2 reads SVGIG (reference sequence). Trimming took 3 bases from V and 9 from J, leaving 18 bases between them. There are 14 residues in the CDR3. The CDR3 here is CAWSARGADAEQFF. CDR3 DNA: TGTGCCTGGAGCGCCCGGGGCGCGGACGCTGAGCAGTTCTTC.

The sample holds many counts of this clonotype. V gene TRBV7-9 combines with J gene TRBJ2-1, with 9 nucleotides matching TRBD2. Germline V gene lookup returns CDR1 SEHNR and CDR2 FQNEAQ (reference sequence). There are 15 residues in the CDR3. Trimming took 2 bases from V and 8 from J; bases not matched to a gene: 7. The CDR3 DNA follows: TGTGCCAGCAGCTTAACGGCGGGAGGGCAGGATGAGCAGTTCTTC. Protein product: CASSLTAGGQDEQFF.

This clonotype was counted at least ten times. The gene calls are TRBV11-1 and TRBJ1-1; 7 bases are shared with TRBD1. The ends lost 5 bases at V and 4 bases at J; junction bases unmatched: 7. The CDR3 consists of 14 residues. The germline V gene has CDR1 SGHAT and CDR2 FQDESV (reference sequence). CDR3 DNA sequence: TGTGCCAGCAGCCACATTCAGGGGGGCACTGAAGCTTTCTTT. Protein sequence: CASSHIQGGTEAFF.

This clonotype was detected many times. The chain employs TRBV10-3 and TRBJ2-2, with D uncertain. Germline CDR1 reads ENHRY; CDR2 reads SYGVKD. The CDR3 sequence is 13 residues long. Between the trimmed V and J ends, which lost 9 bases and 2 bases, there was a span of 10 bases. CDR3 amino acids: CAILTDNTGELFF. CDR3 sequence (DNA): TGTGCCATTTTGACCGATAACACCGGGGAGCTGTTTTTT.

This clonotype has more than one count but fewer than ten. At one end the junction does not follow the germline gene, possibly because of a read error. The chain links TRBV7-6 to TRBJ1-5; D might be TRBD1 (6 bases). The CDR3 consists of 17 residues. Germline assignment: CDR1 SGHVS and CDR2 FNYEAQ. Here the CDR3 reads CASSLAPPGAGDQPQNF. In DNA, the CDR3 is TGTGCCAGCAGCTTAGCCCCTCCTGGGGCAGGGGATCAGCCCCAGAATTTT.

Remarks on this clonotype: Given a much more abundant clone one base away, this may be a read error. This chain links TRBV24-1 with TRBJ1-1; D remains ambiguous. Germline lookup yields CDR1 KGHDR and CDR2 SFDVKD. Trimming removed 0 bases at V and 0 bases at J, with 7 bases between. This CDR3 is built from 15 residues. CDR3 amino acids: CATSDLGLMNTEAFF. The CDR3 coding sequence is TGTGCCACCAGTGATTTGGGACTGATGAACACTGAAGCTTTCTTT.

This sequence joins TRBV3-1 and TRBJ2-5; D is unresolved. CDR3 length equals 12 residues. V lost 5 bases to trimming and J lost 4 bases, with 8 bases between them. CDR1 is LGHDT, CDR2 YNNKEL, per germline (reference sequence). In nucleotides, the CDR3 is TGTGCCAGCAGCAAAGTTCGAGAGACCCAGTACTTC. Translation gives CASSKVRETQYF.

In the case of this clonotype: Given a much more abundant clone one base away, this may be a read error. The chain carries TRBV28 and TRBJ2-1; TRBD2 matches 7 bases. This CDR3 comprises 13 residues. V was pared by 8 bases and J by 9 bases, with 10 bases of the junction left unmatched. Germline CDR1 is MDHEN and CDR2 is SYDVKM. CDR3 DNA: TGTGCCAGCGGTAAAAAGGGGAGGGCTGAGCAGTTCTTC. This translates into CASGKKGRAEQFF.